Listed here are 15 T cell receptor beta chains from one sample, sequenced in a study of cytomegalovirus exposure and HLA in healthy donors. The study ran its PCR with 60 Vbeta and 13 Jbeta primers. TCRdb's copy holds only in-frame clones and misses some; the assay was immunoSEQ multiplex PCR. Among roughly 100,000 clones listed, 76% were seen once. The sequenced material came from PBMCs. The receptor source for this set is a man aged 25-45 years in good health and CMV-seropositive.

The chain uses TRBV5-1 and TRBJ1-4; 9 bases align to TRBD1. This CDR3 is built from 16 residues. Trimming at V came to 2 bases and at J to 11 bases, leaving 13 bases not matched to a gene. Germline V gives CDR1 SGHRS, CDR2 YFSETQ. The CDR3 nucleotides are TGCGCCAGCAGCTTACCCGGACAGGGGCCTTTCTCGAAACTGTTTTTT. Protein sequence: CASSLPGQGPFSKLFF.

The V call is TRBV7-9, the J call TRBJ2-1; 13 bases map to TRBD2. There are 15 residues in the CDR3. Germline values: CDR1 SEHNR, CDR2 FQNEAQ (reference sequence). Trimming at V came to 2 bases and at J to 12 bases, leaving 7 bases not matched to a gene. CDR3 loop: CASSLITSGGGGQFF. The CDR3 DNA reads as TGTGCCAGCAGCTTAATCACTAGCGGGGGGGGTGGGCAGTTCTTC.

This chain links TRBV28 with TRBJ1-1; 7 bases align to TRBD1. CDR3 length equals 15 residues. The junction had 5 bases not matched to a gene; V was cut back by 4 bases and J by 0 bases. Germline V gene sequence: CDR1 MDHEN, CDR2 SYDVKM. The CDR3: CASSSPGGMNTEAFF. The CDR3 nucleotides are TGTGCCAGCAGTTCACCAGGGGGGATGAACACTGAAGCTTTCTTT.

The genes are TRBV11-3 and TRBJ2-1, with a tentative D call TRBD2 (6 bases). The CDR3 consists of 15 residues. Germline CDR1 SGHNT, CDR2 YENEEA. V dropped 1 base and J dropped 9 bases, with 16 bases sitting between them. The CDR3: CASSLAGPTGGEQFF. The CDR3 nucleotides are TGTGCCAGCAGCTTAGCAGGGCCCACCGGGGGTGAGCAGTTCTTC.

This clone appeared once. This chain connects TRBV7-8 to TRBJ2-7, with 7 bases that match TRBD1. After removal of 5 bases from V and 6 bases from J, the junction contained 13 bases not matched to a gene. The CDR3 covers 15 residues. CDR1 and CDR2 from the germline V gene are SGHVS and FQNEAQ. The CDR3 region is CASSAAAGGTSEQYF. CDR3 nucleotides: TGTGCCAGCAGCGCGGCGGCAGGGGGAACCTCCGAGCAGTACTTC.

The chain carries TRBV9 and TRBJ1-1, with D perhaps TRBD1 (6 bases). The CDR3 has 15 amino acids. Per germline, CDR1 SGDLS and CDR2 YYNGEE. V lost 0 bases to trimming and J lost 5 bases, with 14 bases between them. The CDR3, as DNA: TGTGCCAGCAGCGTAGGTCCAGGGGTGGAGACTGAAGCTTTCTTT. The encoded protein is CASSVGPGVETEAFF.

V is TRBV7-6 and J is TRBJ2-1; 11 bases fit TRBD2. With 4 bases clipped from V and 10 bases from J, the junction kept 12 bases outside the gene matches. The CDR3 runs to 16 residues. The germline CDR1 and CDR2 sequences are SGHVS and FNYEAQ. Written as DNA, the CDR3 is TGTGCCAGCAGCTCGGGACTAGCGGTTGGCCCACACGAGCAGTTCTTC. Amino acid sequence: CASSSGLAVGPHEQFF.

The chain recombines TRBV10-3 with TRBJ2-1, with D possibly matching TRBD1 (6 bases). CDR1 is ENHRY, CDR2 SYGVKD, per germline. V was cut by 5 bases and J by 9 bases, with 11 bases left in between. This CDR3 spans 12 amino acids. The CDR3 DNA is TGTGCCATCAGTTACAGGGAAGGTGAGCAGTTCTTC. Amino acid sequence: CAISYREGEQFF.

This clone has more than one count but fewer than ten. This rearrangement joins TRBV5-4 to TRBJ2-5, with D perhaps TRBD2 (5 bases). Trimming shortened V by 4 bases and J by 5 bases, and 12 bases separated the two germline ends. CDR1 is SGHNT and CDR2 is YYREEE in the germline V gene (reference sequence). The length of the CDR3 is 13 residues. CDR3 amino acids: CASSGSRAETQYF. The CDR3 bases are TGTGCCAGCAGCGGGAGCCGGGCGGAGACCCAGTACTTC.

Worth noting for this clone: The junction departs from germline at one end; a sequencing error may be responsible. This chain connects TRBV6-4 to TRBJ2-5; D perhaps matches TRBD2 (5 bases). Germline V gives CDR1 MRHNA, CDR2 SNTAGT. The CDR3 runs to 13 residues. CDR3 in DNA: TGTGCCAGCAGTTACTCGGAGGAAGAGACCCAGTACTTC. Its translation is CASSYSEEETQYF.

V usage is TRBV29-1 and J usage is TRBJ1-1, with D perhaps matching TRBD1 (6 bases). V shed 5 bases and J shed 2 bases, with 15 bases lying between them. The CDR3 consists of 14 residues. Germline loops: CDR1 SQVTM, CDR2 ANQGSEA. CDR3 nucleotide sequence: TGCAGCGTTCTACTACAGGGCGGCAACACTGAAGCTTTCTTT. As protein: CSVLLQGGNTEAFF.

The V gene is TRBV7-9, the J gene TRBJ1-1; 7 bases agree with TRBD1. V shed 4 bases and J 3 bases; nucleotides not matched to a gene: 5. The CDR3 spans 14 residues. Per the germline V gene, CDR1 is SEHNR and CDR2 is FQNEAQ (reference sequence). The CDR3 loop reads CASSSTRGDTEAFF. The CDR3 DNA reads TGTGCCAGCAGCTCAACCAGGGGGGACACTGAAGCTTTCTTT.

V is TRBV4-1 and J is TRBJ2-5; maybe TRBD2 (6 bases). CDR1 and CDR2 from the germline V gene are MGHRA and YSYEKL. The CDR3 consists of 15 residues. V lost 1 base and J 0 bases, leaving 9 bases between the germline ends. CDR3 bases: TGCGCCAGCAGCCAAGCGGGAGTTTACCAAGAGACCCAGTACTTC. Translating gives CASSQAGVYQETQYF.

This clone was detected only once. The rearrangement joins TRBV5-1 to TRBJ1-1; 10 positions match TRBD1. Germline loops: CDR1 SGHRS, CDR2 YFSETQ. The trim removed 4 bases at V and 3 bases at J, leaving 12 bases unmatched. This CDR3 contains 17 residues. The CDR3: CASSAGTGVDWHTEAFF. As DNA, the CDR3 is TGCGCCAGCAGCGCCGGGACAGGGGTGGACTGGCACACTGAAGCTTTCTTT.

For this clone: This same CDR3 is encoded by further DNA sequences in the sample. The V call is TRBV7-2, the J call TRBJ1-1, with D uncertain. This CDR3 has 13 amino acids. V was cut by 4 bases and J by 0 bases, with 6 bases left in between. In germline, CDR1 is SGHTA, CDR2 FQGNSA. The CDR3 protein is CASSWSVNTEAFF. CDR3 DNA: TGTGCCAGCAGCTGGTCGGTGAACACTGAAGCTTTCTTT.